The next 8 T cell receptor beta chains were all read from a single sample in a study of blood T cell repertoires in COVID-19. The data were produced by immunoSEQ multiplex PCR, yet TCRdb's version contains in-frame clones alone and is incomplete. In the table there are 65,000 to 95,000 clones, roughly 80% of which are singletons. Sequencing was carried out using peripheral blood. The receptors here all came from a woman in her thirties or forties with active or convalescent COVID-19.

The chain links TRBV29-1 to TRBJ1-1; 9 bases map to TRBD1. J lost 0 bases, V lost 5 bases, and 7 bases had no gene match. This CDR3 is built from 15 residues. CDR1 is SQVTM and CDR2 is ANQGSEA in the germline V gene. Here the CDR3 DNA reads TGCAGCGTTAAAGGACAGGGGACGGTGAACACTGAAGCTTTCTTT. As protein: CSVKGQGTVNTEAFF. Drawing the rest from reference TRBV29-1 and TRBJ1-1, the complete variable domain is SAVISQKPSRDICQRGTSLTIQCQVDSQVTMMFWYRQQPGQSLTLIATANQGSEATYESGFVIDKFPISRPNLTFSTLTVSNMSPEDSSIYLCSVKGQGTVNTEAFFGQGTRLTVV.

This clone appeared once. The chain is built from TRBV4-3 and TRBJ1-3; 9 bases are shared with TRBD1. The CDR3 covers 15 residues. Germline V lookup: CDR1 LGHNA, CDR2 YSLEER. The junction had 2 bases not matched to a gene; V was cut back by 1 base and J by 4 bases. CDR3 DNA sequence: TGCGCCAGCAGCCAAGCCGGGACAGGGGGAAACACCATATATTTT. It encodes CASSQAGTGGNTIYF.

The chain recombines TRBV18 with TRBJ2-7; D is unclear. This CDR3 contains 14 residues. Germline CDR1 reads KGHSH; CDR2 reads LQKENI. V gave up 2 bases and J gave up 4 bases, with 12 bases separating them. CDR3 DNA: TGTGCCAGCTCACCAGAGGTCGGCCCGTACGAGCAGTACTTC. Its protein product is CASSPEVGPYEQYF.

The V and J genes are TRBV10-3 and TRBJ2-7; TRBD2 agrees at 9 bases. This CDR3 comprises 17 residues. Trimming removed 7 bases from V and 7 bases from J; junction bases left unmatched: 20. Germline CDR1 ENHRY, CDR2 SYGVKD. The CDR3 region is CAIMMGPLGTSGLEQYF. In DNA form, the CDR3 reads TGTGCCATCATGATGGGGCCCCTGGGCACTAGCGGGCTAGAGCAGTACTTC.

The rearrangement uses TRBV6-5 and TRBJ2-3; 9 bases are a match to TRBD1. Germline lookup yields CDR1 MNHEY and CDR2 SVGAGI. The V gene end was trimmed by 0 bases and the J gene end by 4 bases; junction bases not matched to a gene: 5. The CDR3 is 16 amino acids. The CDR3 protein is CASSYSGTGLADTQYF. The CDR3 region has the DNA TGTGCCAGCAGTTACTCCGGGACAGGGCTTGCAGATACGCAGTATTTT.

This clone was picked up a small number of times. The chain is built from TRBV11-1 and TRBJ2-7, with D possibly being TRBD2 (7 bases). The germline V gene encodes CDR1 SGHAT and CDR2 FQDESV (reference sequence). V was clipped by 1 base and J by 3 bases, with 10 bases between them. The CDR3 consists of 14 residues. The CDR3 region has the DNA TGTGCCAGCAGCTTAGAGCGGGGACACTACGAGCAGTACTTC. Translating gives CASSLERGHYEQYF.

This clone showed up just a few times. The chain joins TRBV28 to TRBJ2-4, with 15 bases matching TRBD2. This CDR3 is built from 24 residues. Germline V gives CDR1 MDHEN, CDR2 SYDVKM. V was pared by 6 bases and J by 0 bases, with 24 bases of the junction left unmatched. CDR3 sequence reads: CASRMGLAGGTRPLPFLAKNIQYF. CDR3 DNA: TGTGCCAGCAGAATGGGACTAGCGGGAGGCACCCGCCCCCTCCCCTTTCTAGCCAAAAACATTCAGTACTTC.

This chain connects TRBV24-1 to TRBJ2-3; 7 bases map to TRBD2. CDR3 size: 16 residues. With 9 bases clipped from V and 0 bases from J, the junction kept 11 bases outside the gene matches. Germline CDR1 KGHDR, CDR2 SFDVKD. CDR3 loop: CATRQGGRTSTDTQYF. CDR3 nucleotides: TGTGCCACCCGCCAGGGAGGGAGGACTAGCACAGATACGCAGTATTTT.